This entry lists 19 T cell receptor beta chains sequenced from one sample in a study of shared clonotypes between healthy human individuals. TCRdb's table, derived via immunoSEQ multiplex PCR, lists solely in-frame clones and lacks some. The sample includes 900,000 to 1,200,000 clones, about 80% of them seen just once. The specimen sequenced was memory CD4+ T cells from PBMCs. As to subset: CD45RA-negative fraction. The source is a man in his late teens or twenties in good health. Some clones in this sample may be carry-over from other donors' samples.

V and J are TRBV11-3 and TRBJ2-7; D possibly matches TRBD1 or TRBD2 (5 bases each). This CDR3 is built from 14 residues. V lost 5 bases, J lost 7 bases, and 18 bases lay in between. Germline V gene sequence: CDR1 SGHNT, CDR2 YENEEA. Here the CDR3 reads CASSPTRGQREQYF. CDR3 coding DNA: TGTGCCAGCAGCCCCACCCGGGGCCAAAGGGAGCAGTACTTC.

This clone was counted once. The chain couples TRBV25-1 to TRBJ2-5; D may be TRBD2 (5 bases). The CDR3 extends over 12 amino acids. The germline V gene encodes CDR1 MGHDK and CDR2 SYGVNS. Trimming cost V 3 bases and J 4 bases, with 6 bases left between them. CDR3 protein: CASSDRGETQYF. In DNA, the CDR3 is TGTGCCAGCAGTGATCGGGGAGAGACCCAGTACTTC.

The chain is built from TRBV2 and TRBJ1-5; unclear D gene. V lost 2 bases, J lost 7 bases, and 15 bases lay in between. The V gene's germline CDR1 is SNHLY and CDR2 FYNNEI. The CDR3 sequence is 15 residues long. This CDR3 reads CASSEMGISRQPQHF. DNA of the CDR3: TGTGCCAGCAGTGAAATGGGGATTAGCCGGCAGCCCCAGCATTTT.

Only a few counts were recorded for this clone. Other nucleotide sequences from this sample produce the same CDR3. The genes are TRBV18 and TRBJ2-5, with 7 bases fitting TRBD1. After removal of 4 bases from V and 5 bases from J, the junction contained 10 bases not matched to a gene. Germline lookup yields CDR1 KGHSH and CDR2 LQKENI. The CDR3 sequence is 15 residues long. The CDR3 DNA follows: TGTGCCAGCTCACAGCGACAGGGTCAGGGTGAGACCCAGTACTTC. Translation: CASSQRQGQGETQYF.

This clone came up a few times. The rearrangement joins TRBV6-6 to TRBJ2-1; D remains unclear. The CDR3 contains 12 residues. Germline lookup yields CDR1 MNHNY and CDR2 SVGAGI (reference sequence). V lost 5 bases to trimming and J lost 10 bases, with 12 bases between them. CDR3 amino acids: CASSPGPVEQFF. CDR3 DNA: TGTGCCAGCAGTCCGGGCCCGGTGGAGCAGTTCTTC.

The chain joins TRBV27 to TRBJ2-7; D perhaps matches TRBD2 (6 bases). V was clipped by 3 bases and J by 2 bases, with 14 bases between them. CDR3 length equals 15 residues. The germline gives CDR1 MNHEY, CDR2 SMNVEV (reference sequence). The CDR3 is CASSFGGTSPYEQYF. The CDR3 coding sequence is TGTGCCAGCAGTTTTGGCGGGACCAGCCCCTACGAGCAGTACTTC.

This clone appeared once. The rearrangement uses TRBV2 and TRBJ2-5; 8 bases line up with TRBD2. The CDR3 length is 16 residues. V dropped 3 bases and J dropped 3; count of bases not matched to a gene: 9. CDR1 is SNHLY and CDR2 is FYNNEI in the germline V gene. CDR3 in DNA: TGTGCCAGCAGTGAGACTAGCGCGGGTGGTAAAGAGACCCAGTACTTC. The encoded protein is CASSETSAGGKETQYF.

The chain uses TRBV5-1 and TRBJ1-2; D gene unclear. Per germline, CDR1 SGHRS and CDR2 YFSETQ. The CDR3 is 13 amino acids. V lost 2 bases to trimming and J lost 3 bases, with 8 bases between them. CDR3 in amino acids: CASSFDGDYGYTF. The CDR3 nucleotides read TGCGCCAGCAGCTTCGACGGAGACTATGGCTACACCTTC.

This sequence joins TRBV7-2 and TRBJ2-1, with 14 bases matching TRBD2. Germline-derived CDR1 and CDR2 are SGHTA and FQGNSA. The CDR3 has 15 residues. J gave up 11 bases and V 5 bases, and 8 bases lay outside the gene matches. The CDR3 here is CASSPPGLAGVQQFF. The CDR3 coding sequence is TGTGCCAGCAGCCCCCCGGGACTAGCGGGAGTACAGCAGTTCTTC.

The J gene is TRBJ2-3, the V gene TRBV10-3; no firm D call. Trimming pared 8 bases from V and 2 bases from J, leaving 11 bases between. Germline CDR1 and CDR2: ENHRY and SYGVKD. CDR3 length: 13 amino acids. The CDR3 nucleotides are TGTGCCATCGCCCGAAGGGACACAGATACGCAGTATTTT. Translating gives CAIARRDTDTQYF.

V and J are TRBV29-1 and TRBJ2-4, with 13 bases fitting TRBD2. V was clipped by 7 bases and J by 7 bases; unmatched bases: 4. The CDR3 runs 13 residues. The V gene's germline CDR1 is SQVTM and CDR2 ANQGSEA. The CDR3 DNA sequence: TGCAGCGCTAGGACTAGCGGGAGTAACATTCAGTACTTC. It encodes CSARTSGSNIQYF.

The chain joins TRBV7-3 to TRBJ1-2; no clear D gene. The germline CDR1 and CDR2 sequences are SGHTA and FQGTGA. This CDR3 has 14 residues. V lost 0 bases, J lost 7 bases, and 12 bases lay in between. The CDR3 sequence is CASSLTFQAGGYTF. In DNA, the CDR3 is TGTGCCAGCAGCTTAACGTTTCAGGCAGGTGGCTACACCTTC.

V gene TRBV18 combines with J gene TRBJ1-6; D is unclear. The germline V gene encodes CDR1 KGHSH and CDR2 LQKENI. This CDR3 has 13 amino acids. With 2 bases removed from V and 8 bases from J, the gap between germline ends came to 7 bases. CDR3 sequence (DNA): TGTGCCAGCTCACCAGGATCGGATTCACCCCTCCACTTT. This sequence encodes CASSPGSDSPLHF.

The chain links TRBV10-3 to TRBJ2-7; the D is unclear. The CDR3 loop spans 11 amino acids. The ends were cut back, 5 bases at V and 5 bases at J, with 7 bases in the middle. Germline-derived CDR1 and CDR2 are ENHRY and SYGVKD. CDR3 sequence (DNA): TGTGCCATCAGTTTTGACAACGAGCAGTACTTC. This sequence encodes CAISFDNEQYF.

This clone came up a few times. Other DNA sequences from this sample encode an identical CDR3 as well. CDR3 sequence (DNA): TGTGCCAGCAGTTTAACCAGGAATCAGCCCCAGCATTTT. Its protein is CASSLTRNQPQHF. The J gene is TRBJ1-5, the V gene TRBV27; D call uncertain. Germline V gives CDR1 MNHEY, CDR2 SMNVEV (reference sequence). Trimming shortened V by 2 bases and J by 4 bases, and 6 bases separated the two germline ends. The CDR3 is made up of 13 amino acids.

The chain combines TRBV5-8 with TRBJ1-3; no reliable D call. This CDR3 is built from 14 residues. The V gene lost 2 bases and the J gene lost 0 bases, with 6 bases spanning the gap. Germline V gives CDR1 SGHTS, CDR2 YDEGEE. The CDR3 DNA follows: TGTGCCAGCAGCTTACAGCACTCTGGAAACACCATATATTTT. Protein sequence: CASSLQHSGNTIYF.

The chain links TRBV27 to TRBJ1-1; TRBD1 matches 7 bases. This CDR3 region has 14 residues. V shed 5 bases, J shed 4 bases, and the junction held 7 bases outside the gene matches. Germline V gene data show CDR1 as MNHEY and CDR2 as SMNVEV (reference sequence). CDR3 bases: TGTGCCAGCAGTCCGTGGGGACAGCTCACTGAAGCTTTCTTT. Translation: CASSPWGQLTEAFF.

With respect to this clone: A much larger clonotype is one base distant, so this may be a read error. The chain combines TRBV9 with TRBJ2-2; D gene ambiguous. V was trimmed by 0 bases and J by 6 bases, leaving 6 bases between them. This CDR3 comprises 13 residues. The V gene's germline CDR1 is SGDLS and CDR2 YYNGEE. The CDR3 is CASSVGLAGELFF. The CDR3 DNA reads TGTGCCAGCAGCGTAGGTTTGGCCGGGGAGCTGTTTTTT. Full variable domain (missing parts from reference TRBV9 and TRBJ2-2): DSGVTQTPKHLITATGQRVTLRCSPRSGDLSVYWYQQSLDQGLQFLIQYYNGEERAKGNILERFSAQQFPDLHSELNLSSLELGDSALYFCASSVGLAGELFFGEGSRLTVL.

This clone was observed a few times. This sample also contains other DNA sequences that code for the same CDR3. This chain uses TRBV5-1 with TRBJ2-3, with D possibly called TRBD1 or TRBD2 (5 bases each). In germline, CDR1 is SGHRS, CDR2 YFSETQ. With 2 bases removed from V and 6 bases from J, the gap between germline ends came to 13 bases. This CDR3 comprises 14 residues. In DNA, the CDR3 is TGCGCCAGCAGCTTCGACAGCGGATCGGATACGCAGTATTTT. Protein: CASSFDSGSDTQYF.